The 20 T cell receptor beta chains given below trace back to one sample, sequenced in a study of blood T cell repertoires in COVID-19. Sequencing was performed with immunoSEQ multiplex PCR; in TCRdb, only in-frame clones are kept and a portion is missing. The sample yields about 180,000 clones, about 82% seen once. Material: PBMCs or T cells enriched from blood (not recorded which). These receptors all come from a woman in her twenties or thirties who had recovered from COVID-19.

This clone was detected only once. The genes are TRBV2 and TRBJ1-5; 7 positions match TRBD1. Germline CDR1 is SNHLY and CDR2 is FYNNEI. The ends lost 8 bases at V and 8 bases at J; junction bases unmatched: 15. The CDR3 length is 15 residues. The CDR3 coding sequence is TGTGCCAGCGGAAAACAGGGGATGGCAAGCGAGCCCCAGCATTTT. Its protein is CASGKQGMASEPQHF. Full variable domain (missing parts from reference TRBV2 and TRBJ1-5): EPEVTQTPSHQVTQMGQEVILRCVPISNHLYFYWYRQILGQKVEFLVSFYNNEISEKSEIFDDQFSVERPDGSNFTLKIRSTKLEDSAMYFCASGKQGMASEPQHFGDGTRLSIL.

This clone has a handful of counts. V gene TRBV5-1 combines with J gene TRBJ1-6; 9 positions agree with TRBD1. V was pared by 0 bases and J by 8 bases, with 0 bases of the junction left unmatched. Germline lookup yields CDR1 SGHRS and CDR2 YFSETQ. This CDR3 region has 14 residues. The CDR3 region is CASSLDRGHSPLHF. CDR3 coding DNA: TGCGCCAGCAGCTTGGACAGGGGGCATTCACCCCTCCACTTT.

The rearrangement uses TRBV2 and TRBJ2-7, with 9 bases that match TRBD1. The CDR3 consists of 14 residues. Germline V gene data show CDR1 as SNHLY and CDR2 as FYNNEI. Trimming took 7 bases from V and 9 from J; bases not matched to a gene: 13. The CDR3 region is CASTLGQGYLGQYF. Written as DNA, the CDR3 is TGTGCCAGCACTTTGGGACAGGGCTATCTCGGGCAGTACTTC.

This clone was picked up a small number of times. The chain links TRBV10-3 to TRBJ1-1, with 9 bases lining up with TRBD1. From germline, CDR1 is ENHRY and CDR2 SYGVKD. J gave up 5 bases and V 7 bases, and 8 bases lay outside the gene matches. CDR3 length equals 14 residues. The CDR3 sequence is CAITSGQGRTEAFF. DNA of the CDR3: TGTGCCATCACTTCGGGACAGGGTCGTACTGAAGCTTTCTTT.

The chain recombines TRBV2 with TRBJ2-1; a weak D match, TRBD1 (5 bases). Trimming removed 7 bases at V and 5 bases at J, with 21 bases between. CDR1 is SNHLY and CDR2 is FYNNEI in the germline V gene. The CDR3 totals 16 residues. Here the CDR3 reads CASTHPTERRHNEQFF. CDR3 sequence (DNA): TGTGCCAGCACCCACCCGACAGAGAGGCGCCACAATGAGCAGTTCTTC.

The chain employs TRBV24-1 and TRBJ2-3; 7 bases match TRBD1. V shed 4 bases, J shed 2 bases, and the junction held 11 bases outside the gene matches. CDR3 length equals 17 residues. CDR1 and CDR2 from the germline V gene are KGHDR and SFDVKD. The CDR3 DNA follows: TGTGCCACCAGTGAAAGCCCCAGGACAGGACCCACAGATACGCAGTATTTT. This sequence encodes CATSESPRTGPTDTQYF.

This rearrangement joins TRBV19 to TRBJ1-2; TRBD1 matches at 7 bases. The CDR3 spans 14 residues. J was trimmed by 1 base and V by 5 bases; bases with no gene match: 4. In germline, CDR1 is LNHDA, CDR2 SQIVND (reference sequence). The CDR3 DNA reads TGTGCCAGTAGTGTTCAGGGGGGTAACTATGGCTACACCTTC. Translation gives CASSVQGGNYGYTF.

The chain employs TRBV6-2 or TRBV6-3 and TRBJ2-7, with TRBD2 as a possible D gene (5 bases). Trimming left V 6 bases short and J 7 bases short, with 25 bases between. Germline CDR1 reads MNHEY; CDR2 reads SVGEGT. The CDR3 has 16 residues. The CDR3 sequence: CASSLLLADRVGEQYF. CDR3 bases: TGTGCCAGCAGCCTCCTGCTAGCAGACCGGGTGGGGGAGCAGTACTTC.

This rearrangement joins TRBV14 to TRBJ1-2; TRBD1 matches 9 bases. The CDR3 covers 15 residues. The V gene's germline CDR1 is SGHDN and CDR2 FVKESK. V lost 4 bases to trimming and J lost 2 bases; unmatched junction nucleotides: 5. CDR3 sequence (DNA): TGTGCCAGCAGCCGCGGGACAGGGATCAACTATGGCTACACCTTC. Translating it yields CASSRGTGINYGYTF.

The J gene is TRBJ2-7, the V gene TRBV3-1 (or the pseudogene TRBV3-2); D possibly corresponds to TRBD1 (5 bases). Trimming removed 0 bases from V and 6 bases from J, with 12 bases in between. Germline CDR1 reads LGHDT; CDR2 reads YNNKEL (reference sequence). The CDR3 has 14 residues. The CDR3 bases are TGTGCCAGCAGCCAAGATGCGGCTAGGGGCGAGCAGTACTTC. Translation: CASSQDAARGEQYF.

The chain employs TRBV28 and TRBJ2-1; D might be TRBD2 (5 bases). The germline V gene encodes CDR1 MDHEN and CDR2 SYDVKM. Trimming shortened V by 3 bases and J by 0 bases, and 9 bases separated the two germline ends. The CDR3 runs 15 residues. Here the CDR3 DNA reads TGTGCCAGCAGTTTCGGGGTTAGCTCCTACAATGAGCAGTTCTTC. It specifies CASSFGVSSYNEQFF.

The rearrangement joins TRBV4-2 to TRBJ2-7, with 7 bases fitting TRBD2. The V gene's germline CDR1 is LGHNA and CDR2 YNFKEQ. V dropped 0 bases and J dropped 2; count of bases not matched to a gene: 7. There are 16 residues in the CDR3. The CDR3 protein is CASSQEVGGVTYEQYF. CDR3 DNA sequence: TGTGCCAGCAGCCAAGAGGTTGGGGGGGTGACCTACGAGCAGTACTTC.

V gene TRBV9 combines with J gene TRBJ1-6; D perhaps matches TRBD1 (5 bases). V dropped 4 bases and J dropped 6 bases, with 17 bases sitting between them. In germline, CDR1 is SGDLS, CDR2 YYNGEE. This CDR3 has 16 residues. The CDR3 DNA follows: TGTGCCAGCAGCCAAGGGGAGGGGTTCAGTAATTCACCCCTCCACTTT. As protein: CASSQGEGFSNSPLHF.

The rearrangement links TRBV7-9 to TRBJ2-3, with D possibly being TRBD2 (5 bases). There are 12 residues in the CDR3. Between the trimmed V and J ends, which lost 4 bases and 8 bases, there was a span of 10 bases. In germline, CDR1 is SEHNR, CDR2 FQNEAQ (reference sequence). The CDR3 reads CASSSDAGTQYF. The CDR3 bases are TGTGCCAGCAGCTCGGACGCGGGTACGCAGTATTTT.

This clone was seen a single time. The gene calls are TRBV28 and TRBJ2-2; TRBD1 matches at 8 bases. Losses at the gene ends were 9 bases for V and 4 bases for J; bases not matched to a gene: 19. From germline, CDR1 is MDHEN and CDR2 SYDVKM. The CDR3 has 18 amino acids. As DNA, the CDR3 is TGTGCCAGTCGCAGTTTGTACCTCGGTACAGGGGGCACCGGGGAGCTGTTTTTT. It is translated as CASRSLYLGTGGTGELFF.

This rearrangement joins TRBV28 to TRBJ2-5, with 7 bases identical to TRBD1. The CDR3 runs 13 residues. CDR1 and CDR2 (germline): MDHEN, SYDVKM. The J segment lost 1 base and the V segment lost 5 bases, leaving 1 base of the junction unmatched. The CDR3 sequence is CASSRQGQETQYF. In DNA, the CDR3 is TGTGCCAGCAGTCGACAGGGCCAAGAGACCCAGTACTTC. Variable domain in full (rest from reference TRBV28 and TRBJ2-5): DVKVTQSSRYLVKRTGEKVFLECVQDMDHENMFWYRQDPGLGLRLIYFSYDVKMKEKGDIPEGYSVSREKKERFSLILESASTNQTSMYLCASSRQGQETQYFGPGTRLLVL.

DNA for the CDR3: TGTGCCAGCCGCCATGGGGGGGAGAACACTGAAGCTTTCTTT. Translation: CASRHGGENTEAFF. This sequence joins TRBV9 and TRBJ1-1, with D possibly TRBD1 on 5 matching bases. The CDR3 totals 14 residues. The V gene's germline CDR1 is SGDLS and CDR2 YYNGEE. V was cut by 7 bases and J by 1 base, with 14 bases left in between.

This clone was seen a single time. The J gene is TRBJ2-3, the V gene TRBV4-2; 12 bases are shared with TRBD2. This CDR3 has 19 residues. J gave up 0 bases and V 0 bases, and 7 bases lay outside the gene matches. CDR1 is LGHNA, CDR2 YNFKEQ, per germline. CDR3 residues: CASSQELAGGPTSTDTQYF. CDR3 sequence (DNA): TGTGCCAGCAGCCAAGAACTAGCGGGAGGCCCTACTAGCACAGATACGCAGTATTTT.

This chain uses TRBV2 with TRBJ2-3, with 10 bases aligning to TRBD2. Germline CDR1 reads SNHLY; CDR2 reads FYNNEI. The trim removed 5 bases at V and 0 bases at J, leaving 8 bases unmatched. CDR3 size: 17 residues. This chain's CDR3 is CASSLAGAGVSTDTQYF. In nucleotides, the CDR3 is TGTGCCAGCAGTCTAGCGGGAGCGGGGGTTAGCACAGATACGCAGTATTTT.

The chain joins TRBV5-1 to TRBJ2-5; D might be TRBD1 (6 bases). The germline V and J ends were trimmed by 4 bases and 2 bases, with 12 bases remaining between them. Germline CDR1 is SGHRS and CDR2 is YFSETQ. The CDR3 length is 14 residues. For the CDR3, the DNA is TGCGCCAGCAGCGGGGACAACCAACAAGAGACCCAGTACTTC. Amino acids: CASSGDNQQETQYF.